This TCR beta chain appears in the sequencing data of a study of Graves' ophthalmopathy and Graves' hyperthyroidism. V shed 4 bases and J shed 7 bases, with 13 bases lying between them. Germline V gives CDR1 SGHTA, CDR2 FQGTGA. The CDR3 loop spans 14 amino acids. Amplification of TCR beta CDR3 regions used RNA transcripts. First-round RT-PCR with HTBI primers preceded a second-round multiplex PCR. MiXCR, applied by TCRdb to the multiplex PCR reads, yields one record per CDR3 protein. The repertoire holds about 400,000 distinct CDR3 sequences, with approximately 20% as singletons. This clonotype was seen many times.

The chain links TRBV7-3 to TRBJ2-2; the D is unclear. The material sequenced was peripheral blood. This TCR derives from a woman aged 18 to 35 with Graves' ophthalmopathy. The DNA of the CDR3 is TGTGCCAGCAGCTCCGCCCCCGCTGGCGGGGAGCTGTTTTTT. The encoded protein is CASSSAPAGGELFF.